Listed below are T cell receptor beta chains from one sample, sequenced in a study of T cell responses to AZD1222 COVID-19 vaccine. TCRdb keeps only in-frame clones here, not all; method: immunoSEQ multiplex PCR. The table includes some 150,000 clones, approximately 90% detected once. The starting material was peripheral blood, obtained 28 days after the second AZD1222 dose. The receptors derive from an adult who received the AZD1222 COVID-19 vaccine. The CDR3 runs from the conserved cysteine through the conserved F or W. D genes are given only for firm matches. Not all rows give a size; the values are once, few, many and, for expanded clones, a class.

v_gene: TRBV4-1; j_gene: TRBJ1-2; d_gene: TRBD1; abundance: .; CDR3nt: TGCGCCAGCAGCCAAGTTGAGACAGGGGGCGATGGCTACACCTTC; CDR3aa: CASSQVETGGDGYTF
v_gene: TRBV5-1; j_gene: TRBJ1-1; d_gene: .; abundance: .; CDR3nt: TGCGCCAGCAGCTCAAACACTGAAGCTTTCTTT; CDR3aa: CASSSNTEAFF
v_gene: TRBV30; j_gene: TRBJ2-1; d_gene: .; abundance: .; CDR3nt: TGTGCCTCCATCCTCGGGAGTAGCTCCTACAATGAGCAGTTCTTC; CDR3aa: CASILGSSSYNEQFF
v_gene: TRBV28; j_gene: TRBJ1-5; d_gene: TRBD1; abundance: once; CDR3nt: TGTGCCAGCAGCCCAGGGGGCCCCAATCAGCCCCAGCATTTT; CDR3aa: CASSPGGPNQPQHF
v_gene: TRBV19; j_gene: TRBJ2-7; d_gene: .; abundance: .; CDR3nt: TGTGCCAGTAGTATAGGAGGCAAAGCCTACGAGCAGTACTTC; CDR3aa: CASSIGGKAYEQYF
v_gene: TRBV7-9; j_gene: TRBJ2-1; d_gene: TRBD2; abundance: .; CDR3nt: TGTGCCAGCAGCTCCCAAGCGGGAGGAATCGGTGAGCAGTTCTTC; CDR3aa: CASSSQAGGIGEQFF
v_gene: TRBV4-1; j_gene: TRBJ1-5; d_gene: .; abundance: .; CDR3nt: TGCGCCAGCAGCCAAGCGGTCTCCTTTAGGGAGCCCCAGCATTTT; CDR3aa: CASSQAVSFREPQHF
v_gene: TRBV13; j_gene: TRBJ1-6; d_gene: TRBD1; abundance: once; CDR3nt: TGTGCCAGCAGTCAGACAGGGGCGACCTATAATTCACCCCTCCACTTT; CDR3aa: CASSQTGATYNSPLHF
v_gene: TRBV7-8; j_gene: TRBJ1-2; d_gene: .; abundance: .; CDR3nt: TGTGCCAGCAGCTTAGCGGTACGGCCTTATGGCTACACCTTC; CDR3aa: CASSLAVRPYGYTF
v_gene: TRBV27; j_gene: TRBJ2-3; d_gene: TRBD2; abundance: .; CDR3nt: TGTGCCAGCAGTTACACTAGCGGGAGGGTAGCTGATACGCAGTATTTT; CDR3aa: CASSYTSGRVADTQYF
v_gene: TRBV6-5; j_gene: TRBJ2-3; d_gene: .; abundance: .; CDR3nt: TGTGCCAGCAGTTACTCGGGGCCCTACCCCGATACGCAGTATTTT; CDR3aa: CASSYSGPYPDTQYF
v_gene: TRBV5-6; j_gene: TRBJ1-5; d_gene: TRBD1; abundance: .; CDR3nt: TGTGCCAGCAGCTCCGCGGACAGGGGGCTTATTCAGCCCCAGCATTTT; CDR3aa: CASSSADRGLIQPQHF
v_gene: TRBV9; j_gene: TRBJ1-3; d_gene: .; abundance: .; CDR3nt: TGTGCCAGCAGCGTAAGCTCCGGCTCTGGAAACACCATATATTTT; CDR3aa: CASSVSSGSGNTIYF
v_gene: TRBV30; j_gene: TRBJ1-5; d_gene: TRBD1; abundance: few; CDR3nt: TGTGCCTGGAGTGTAGGACAGGGTCGTCAGCCCCAGCATTTT; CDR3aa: CAWSVGQGRQPQHF
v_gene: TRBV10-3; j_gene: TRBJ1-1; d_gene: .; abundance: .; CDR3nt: TGTGCCACTGGGGGGGGCACTGAAGCTTTCTTT; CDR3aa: CATGGGTEAFF
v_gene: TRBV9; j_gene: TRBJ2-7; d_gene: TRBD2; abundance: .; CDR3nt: TGTGCCAGCAGCGTGACTAGCGGGAGGAACCACGAGCAGTACTTC; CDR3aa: CASSVTSGRNHEQYF